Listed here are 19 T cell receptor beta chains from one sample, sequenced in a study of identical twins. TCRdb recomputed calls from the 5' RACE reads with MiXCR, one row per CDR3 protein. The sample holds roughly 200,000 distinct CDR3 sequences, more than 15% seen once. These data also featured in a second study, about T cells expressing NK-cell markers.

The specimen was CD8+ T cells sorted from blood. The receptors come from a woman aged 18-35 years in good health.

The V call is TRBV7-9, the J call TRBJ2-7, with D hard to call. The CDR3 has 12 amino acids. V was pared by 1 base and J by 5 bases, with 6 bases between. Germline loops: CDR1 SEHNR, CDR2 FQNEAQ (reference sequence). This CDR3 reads CASSLVFHEQYF. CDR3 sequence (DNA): TGTGCCAGCAGCTTAGTTTTCCACGAGCAGTACTTC. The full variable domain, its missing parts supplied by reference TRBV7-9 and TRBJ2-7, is DTGVSQNPRHKITKRGQNVTFRCDPISEHNRLYWYRQTLGQGPEFLTYFQNEAQLEKSRLLSDRFSAERPKGSFSTLEIQRTEQGDSAMYLCASSLVFHEQYFGPGTRLTVT.

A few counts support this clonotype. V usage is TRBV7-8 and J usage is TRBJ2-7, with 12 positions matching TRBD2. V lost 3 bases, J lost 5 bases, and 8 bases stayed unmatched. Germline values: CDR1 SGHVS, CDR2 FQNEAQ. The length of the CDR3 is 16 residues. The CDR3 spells CASSFPLAGGQNEQYF. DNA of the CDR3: TGTGCCAGCAGCTTCCCCCTAGCGGGGGGGCAGAACGAGCAGTACTTC.

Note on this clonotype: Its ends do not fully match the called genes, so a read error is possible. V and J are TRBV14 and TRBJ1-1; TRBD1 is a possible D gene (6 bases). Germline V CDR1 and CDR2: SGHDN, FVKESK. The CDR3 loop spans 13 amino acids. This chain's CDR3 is CASSQTGRRAASF. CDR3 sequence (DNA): TGTGCCAGCAGCCAAACAGGGAGAAGGGCGGCTTCCTTT.

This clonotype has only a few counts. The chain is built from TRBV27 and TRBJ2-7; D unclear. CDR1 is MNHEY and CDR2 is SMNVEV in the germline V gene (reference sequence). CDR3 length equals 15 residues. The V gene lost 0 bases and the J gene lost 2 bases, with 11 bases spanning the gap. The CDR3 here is CASSLSHRSPYEQYF. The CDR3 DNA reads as TGTGCCAGCAGTTTATCCCATCGGAGTCCCTACGAGCAGTACTTC.

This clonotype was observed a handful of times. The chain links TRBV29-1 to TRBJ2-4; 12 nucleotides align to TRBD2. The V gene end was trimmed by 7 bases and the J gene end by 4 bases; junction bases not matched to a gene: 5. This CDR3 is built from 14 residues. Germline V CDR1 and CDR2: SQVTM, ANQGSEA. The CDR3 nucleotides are TGCAGCGCCGAGGGGACTAGCGGGAAAAACATTCAGTACTTC. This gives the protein CSAEGTSGKNIQYF. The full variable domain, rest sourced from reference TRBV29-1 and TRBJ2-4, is SAVISQKPSRDICQRGTSLTIQCQVDSQVTMMFWYRQQPGQSLTLIATANQGSEATYESGFVIDKFPISRPNLTFSTLTVSNMSPEDSSIYLCSAEGTSGKNIQYFGAGTRLSVL.

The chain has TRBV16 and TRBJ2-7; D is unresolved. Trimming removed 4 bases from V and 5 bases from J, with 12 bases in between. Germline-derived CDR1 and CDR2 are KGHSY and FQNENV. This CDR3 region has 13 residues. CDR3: CASSPLKRDEQYF. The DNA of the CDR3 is TGTGCCAGCAGCCCCCTGAAACGAGACGAGCAGTACTTC.

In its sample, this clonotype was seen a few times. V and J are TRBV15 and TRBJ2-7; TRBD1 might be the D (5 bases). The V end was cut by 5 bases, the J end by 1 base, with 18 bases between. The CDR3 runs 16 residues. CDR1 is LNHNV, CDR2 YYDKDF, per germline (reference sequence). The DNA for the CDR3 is TGTGCCACCAGCCCCGGGTTACAGGCGAAGTCCTACGAGCAGTACTTC. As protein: CATSPGLQAKSYEQYF.

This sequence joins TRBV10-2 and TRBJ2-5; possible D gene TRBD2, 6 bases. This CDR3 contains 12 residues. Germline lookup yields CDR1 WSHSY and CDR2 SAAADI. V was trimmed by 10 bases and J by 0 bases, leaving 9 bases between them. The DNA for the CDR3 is TGCGCCACCCGGGGGTACCAAGAGACCCAGTACTTC. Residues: CATRGYQETQYF.

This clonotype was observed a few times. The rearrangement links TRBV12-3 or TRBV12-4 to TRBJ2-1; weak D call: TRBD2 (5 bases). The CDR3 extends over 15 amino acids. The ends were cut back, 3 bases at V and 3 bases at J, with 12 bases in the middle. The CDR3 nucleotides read TGTGCCAGCAGTTTTGACTTCGAGGGCTACAATGAGCAGTTCTTC. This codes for CASSFDFEGYNEQFF.

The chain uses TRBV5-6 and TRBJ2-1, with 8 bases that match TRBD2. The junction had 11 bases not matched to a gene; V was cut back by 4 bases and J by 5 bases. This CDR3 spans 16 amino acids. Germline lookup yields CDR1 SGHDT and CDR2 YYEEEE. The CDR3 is CASSGTSSPGHNEQFF. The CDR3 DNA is TGTGCCAGCAGCGGGACTAGTAGTCCGGGACACAATGAGCAGTTCTTC.

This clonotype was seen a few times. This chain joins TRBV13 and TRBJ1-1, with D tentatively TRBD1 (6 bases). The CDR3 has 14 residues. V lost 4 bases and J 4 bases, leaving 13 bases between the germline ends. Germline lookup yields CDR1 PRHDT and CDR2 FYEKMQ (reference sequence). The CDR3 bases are TGTGCCAGCAGCTCCCAACTAGGGGGCACTGAAGCTTTCTTT. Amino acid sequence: CASSSQLGGTEAFF.

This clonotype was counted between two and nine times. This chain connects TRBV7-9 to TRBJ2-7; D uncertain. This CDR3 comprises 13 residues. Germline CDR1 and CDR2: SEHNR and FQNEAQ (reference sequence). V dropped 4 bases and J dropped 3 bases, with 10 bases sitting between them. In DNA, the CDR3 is TGTGCCAGCAGCTCCGGACCCATCTACGAGCAGTACTTC. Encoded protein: CASSSGPIYEQYF.

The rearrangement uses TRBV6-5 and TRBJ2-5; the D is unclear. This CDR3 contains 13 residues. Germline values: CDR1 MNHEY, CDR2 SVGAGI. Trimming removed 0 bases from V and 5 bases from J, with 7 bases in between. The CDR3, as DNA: TGTGCCAGCAGTTACTCGAGGTCTGAGACCCAGTACTTC. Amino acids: CASSYSRSETQYF.

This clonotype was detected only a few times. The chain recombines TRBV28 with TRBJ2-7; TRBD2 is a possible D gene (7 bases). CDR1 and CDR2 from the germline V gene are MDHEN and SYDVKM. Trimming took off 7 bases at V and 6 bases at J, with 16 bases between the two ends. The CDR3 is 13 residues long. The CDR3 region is CASTAGAYSEQYF. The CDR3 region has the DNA TGTGCCAGCACGGCGGGGGCTTATTCCGAGCAGTACTTC.

The CDR3 loop is CASSERTGSDTEAFF. DNA for the CDR3: TGTGCCAGCAGTGAACGGACAGGTTCGGACACTGAAGCTTTCTTT. This chain joins TRBV25-1 and TRBJ1-1; 7 positions agree with TRBD1. After removal of 2 bases from V and 3 bases from J, the junction contained 6 bases not matched to a gene. CDR3 size: 15 residues. Per germline, CDR1 MGHDK and CDR2 SYGVNS.

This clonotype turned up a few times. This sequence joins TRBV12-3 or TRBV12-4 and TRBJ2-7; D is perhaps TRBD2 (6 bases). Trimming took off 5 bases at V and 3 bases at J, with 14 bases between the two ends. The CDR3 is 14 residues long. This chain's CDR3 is CASSPSEKNYEQYF. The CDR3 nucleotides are TGTGCCAGCAGTCCTAGCGAAAAAAACTACGAGCAGTACTTC.

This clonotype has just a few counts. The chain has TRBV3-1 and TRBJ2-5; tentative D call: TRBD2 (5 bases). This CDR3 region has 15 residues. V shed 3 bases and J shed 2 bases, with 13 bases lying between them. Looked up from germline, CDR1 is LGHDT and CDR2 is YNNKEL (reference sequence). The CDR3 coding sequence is TGTGCCAGCAGCCATCCTAGCTGGAGTCAAGAGACCCAGTACTTC. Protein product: CASSHPSWSQETQYF.

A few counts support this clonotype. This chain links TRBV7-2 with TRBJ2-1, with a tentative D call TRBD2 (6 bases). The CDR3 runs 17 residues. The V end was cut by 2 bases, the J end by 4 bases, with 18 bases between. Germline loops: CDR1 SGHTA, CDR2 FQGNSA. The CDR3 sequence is CASSLTVSGAAYNEQFF. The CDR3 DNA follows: TGTGCCAGCAGCTTAACGGTATCGGGAGCAGCGTACAATGAGCAGTTCTTC.

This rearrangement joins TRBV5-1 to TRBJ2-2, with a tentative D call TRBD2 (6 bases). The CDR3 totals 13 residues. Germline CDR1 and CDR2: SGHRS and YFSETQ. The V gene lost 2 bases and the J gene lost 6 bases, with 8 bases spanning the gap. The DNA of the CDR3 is TGCGCCAGCAGCTTCTGGGGGGCCGGGGAGCTGTTTTTT. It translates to CASSFWGAGELFF.